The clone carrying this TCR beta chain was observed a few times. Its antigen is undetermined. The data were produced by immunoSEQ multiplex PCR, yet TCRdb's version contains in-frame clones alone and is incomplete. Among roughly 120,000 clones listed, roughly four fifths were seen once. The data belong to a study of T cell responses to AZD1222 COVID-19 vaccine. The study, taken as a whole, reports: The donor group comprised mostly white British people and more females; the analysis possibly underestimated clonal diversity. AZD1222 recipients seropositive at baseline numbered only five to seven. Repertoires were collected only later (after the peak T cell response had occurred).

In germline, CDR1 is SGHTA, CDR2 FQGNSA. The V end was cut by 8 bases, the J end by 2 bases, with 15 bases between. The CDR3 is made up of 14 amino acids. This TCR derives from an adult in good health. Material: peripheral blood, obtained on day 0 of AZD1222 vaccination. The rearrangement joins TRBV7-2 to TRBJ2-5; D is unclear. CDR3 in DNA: TGTGCCAGCCTCATAGTGGGTAGTCAAGAGACCCAGTACTTC. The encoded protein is CASLIVGSQETQYF.